This TCR beta chain comes out of a study of blood T cell repertoires in COVID-19. Across the study: T cells, B-cell-depleted T cells, or PBMCs supplied cDNA or gDNA.

With V trimmed by 6 bases and J by 4 bases, 3 bases remained unmatched. The CDR3 is 14 residues long. CDR1 SGHTA and CDR2 FQGTGA come from the germline V gene. This clone was recorded many times. Individuals drawn from around 24 US areas were roughly 18 to 95 years old. Exposed study participants had met a COVID-19 case within 2 weeks before entry. As handled by the study authors: Estimated nucleated cell counts came from reference gene primer amplification. This table comes from immunoSEQ multiplex PCR, and its TCRdb copy is limited to in-frame clones, with some not included. For V, J and clone size, that table is used; D and trimming come from the DNA. The sample shows around 340,000 clones, roughly 90% of them seen only once.

The sequence came from a woman aged 25 to 45 who had been exposed to COVID-19. The chain is built from TRBV7-3 and TRBJ1-6; 7 bases agree with TRBD1. Material for sequencing was PBMCs or T cells enriched from blood (not recorded which). The CDR3 DNA is TGTGCCAGCAGTACGGGACAGTATAATTCACCCCTCCACTTT. This gives the protein CASSTGQYNSPLHF. Filled out from reference TRBV7-3 and TRBJ1-6, the complete variable domain reads GAGVSQTPSNKVTEKGKYVELRCDPISGHTALYWYRQSLGQGPEFLIYFQGTGAADDSGLPNDRFFAVRPEGSVSTLKIQRTERGDSAVYLCASSTGQYNSPLHFGNGTRLTVT.